One and the same sample provided the 18 T cell receptor beta chains below, sequenced in a study of T cell repertoires in cytomegalovirus infection. TCRdb used MiXCR to reprocess the reads, holding one entry per CDR3 protein. The sample yields around 210,000 distinct CDR3 sequences, roughly 6.5% seen once. The sequenced sample consisted of PBMCs. All receptors come from a human donor in good health (CMV status not recorded). Some clones in this sample may be carry-over from other donors' samples.

This clonotype was recorded a few times. J is TRBJ1-5 and V is TRBV6-2 or TRBV6-3, with D perhaps matching TRBD1 (5 bases). The CDR3 is made up of 19 amino acids. Germline V gene data show CDR1 as MNHEY and CDR2 as SVGEGT. The V end was cut by 2 bases, the J end by 0 bases, with 20 bases between. Written as DNA, the CDR3 is TGTGCCAGCAGTTACCGGCAGGGAAGAGGGAATTATAGCAATCAGCCCCAGCATTTT. It yields the protein CASSYRQGRGNYSNQPQHF.

This clonotype was observed at least ten times. The rearrangement links TRBV7-2 to TRBJ1-2; D possibly corresponds to TRBD1 (5 bases). Germline CDR1 reads SGHTA; CDR2 reads FQGNSA. Trimming took off 5 bases at V and 8 bases at J, with 18 bases between the two ends. CDR3 length equals 14 residues. CDR3 protein: CASSPGTGRMGYTF. Written as DNA, the CDR3 is TGTGCCAGCAGCCCAGGGACGGGAAGAATGGGCTACACCTTC.

This clonotype was observed many times. The gene calls are TRBV28 and TRBJ2-4, with D possibly being TRBD1 (5 bases). This CDR3 is built from 18 residues. CDR1 is MDHEN and CDR2 is SYDVKM in the germline V gene. The ends were cut back, 5 bases at V and 1 base at J, with 21 bases in the middle. The CDR3 spells CASSLPWGRGLAKNIQYF. CDR3 sequence (DNA): TGTGCCAGCAGTCTTCCCTGGGGAAGGGGTTTGGCCAAAAACATTCAGTACTTC.

At least ten counts were recorded for this clonotype. This chain uses TRBV12-3 or TRBV12-4 with TRBJ1-5; D is undetermined. Trimming took off 8 bases at V and 9 bases at J, with 14 bases between the two ends. This CDR3 is built from 12 residues. The CDR3 DNA sequence: TGTGCCAGCTCCTGGATCCACCGGCCCCAGCATTTT. It specifies CASSWIHRPQHF.

In this sample, this clonotype turned up many times. The V gene is TRBV7-2, the J gene TRBJ2-7, with D perhaps given as TRBD1 or TRBD2 (7 bases each). V was cut by 5 bases and J by 0 bases, with 14 bases left in between. Per germline, CDR1 SGHTA and CDR2 FQGNSA. The CDR3 extends over 15 amino acids. This CDR3 reads CASSTRGGPSYEQYF. CDR3 in DNA: TGTGCCAGCAGCACCAGGGGGGGGCCCTCCTACGAGCAGTACTTC.

The chain is built from TRBV2 and TRBJ1-1; D remains ambiguous. This CDR3 is built from 10 residues. Germline V gene data show CDR1 as SNHLY and CDR2 as FYNNEI. Trimming took off 4 bases at V and 6 bases at J, with 3 bases between the two ends. The CDR3 protein is CASSGSEAFF. CDR3 nucleotide sequence: TGTGCCAGCAGTGGGTCTGAAGCTTTCTTT.

CDR3 sequence reads: CSATGDGHGYTF. CDR3 nucleotides: TGCAGTGCTACCGGGGATGGCCATGGCTACACCTTC. The chain is built from TRBV20-1 and TRBJ1-2; D is ambiguous. There are 12 residues in the CDR3. Looked up from germline, CDR1 is DFQATT and CDR2 is SNEGSKA (reference sequence). Trimming took off 4 bases at V and 6 bases at J, with 12 bases between the two ends.

In this sample, this clonotype turned up many times. The chain joins TRBV24-1 to TRBJ2-1, with TRBD1 matching over 9 bases. V dropped 5 bases and J dropped 9; count of bases not matched to a gene: 10. Germline CDR1 KGHDR, CDR2 SFDVKD. The CDR3 is 15 amino acids. The CDR3, as DNA: TGTGCCACCAGTGGCCAGGGACAGGGACCCGGTGAGCAGTTCTTC. Translated, it gives CATSGQGQGPGEQFF.

This clonotype came up many times. The chain combines TRBV7-2 with TRBJ1-6, with D tentatively TRBD1 (5 bases). The CDR3 loop spans 15 amino acids. Germline V lookup: CDR1 SGHTA, CDR2 FQGNSA. V lost 5 bases and J 6 bases, leaving 14 bases between the germline ends. The CDR3 bases are TGTGCCAGCAGCGAACGACGGGGCCTTAATTCACCCCTCCACTTT. Its protein product is CASSERRGLNSPLHF.

This clonotype occurred many times. Since a much larger clone is just one base distant, this may be a read error. This sequence joins TRBV2 and TRBJ2-7; D may be TRBD1 or TRBD2 (5 bases each). This CDR3 spans 11 amino acids. Germline V gene lookup returns CDR1 SNHLY and CDR2 FYNNEI. V lost 6 bases, J lost 6 bases, and 9 bases lay in between. CDR3 coding DNA: TGTGCCAGCAGGTTAGGGACCGAGCAGTACTTC. This translates into CASRLGTEQYF.

With regard to this clonotype: This clone may be a read error of a much larger clone one base away. This chain joins TRBV5-1 and TRBJ2-1; D call uncertain. CDR3 length equals 12 residues. Germline V lookup: CDR1 SGHRS, CDR2 YFSETQ. V lost 4 bases, J lost 15 bases, and 17 bases lay in between. The CDR3 DNA is TGCGCCAGCAGCCCACCGGGCCCAGAACCGTTCTTC. Amino acids: CASSPPGPEPFF.

This clonotype was picked up many times. This chain connects TRBV7-2 to TRBJ1-5; D not certain. The CDR3 sequence is 13 residues long. Germline CDR1 SGHTA, CDR2 FQGNSA. V lost 3 bases and J lost 7, with 10 bases in between. The CDR3 nucleotides are TGTGCCAGCAGCTTCTTACCCTCGCAGCCCCAGCATTTT. Translated, it gives CASSFLPSQPQHF.

This clonotype has only a few counts. V gene TRBV7-3 combines with J gene TRBJ2-2; no definite D call. The CDR3 contains 14 residues. Per germline, CDR1 SGHTA and CDR2 FQGTGA. Deletions cut 8 bases from V and 0 bases from J, with 10 bases between. The CDR3 DNA sequence: TGTGCCAGCGCGAGGTCTACGAACACCGGGGAGCTGTTTTTT. Amino acids: CASARSTNTGELFF.

This clonotype was recorded many times. The genes are TRBV12-3 or TRBV12-4 and TRBJ1-2, with 8 nucleotides matching TRBD1. This CDR3 is built from 15 residues. The ends lost 0 bases at V and 4 bases at J; junction bases unmatched: 4. CDR3 amino acids: CASSLADRVIYGYTF. The DNA for the CDR3 is TGTGCCAGCAGTTTAGCGGACAGGGTTATCTATGGCTACACCTTC.

This clonotype occurred a few times. The chain is built from TRBV10-2 and TRBJ1-5, with 11 bases lining up with TRBD1. CDR3 length: 14 amino acids. Germline V gene lookup returns CDR1 WSHSY and CDR2 SAAADI. Trimming at V came to 4 bases and at J to 7 bases, leaving 3 bases not matched to a gene. Here the CDR3 DNA reads TGCGCCAGCAGTGGGGGACAGGGGGGACAGCCCCAGCATTTT. Protein: CASSGGQGGQPQHF.

In this sample, this clonotype turned up many times. The genes are TRBV12-3 or TRBV12-4 and TRBJ2-1; D gene uncertain. The V end was cut by 5 bases, the J end by 3 bases, with 5 bases between. The CDR3 runs 12 residues. The CDR3, as DNA: TGTGCCAGCAGTCCCGTCTACAATGAGCAGTTCTTC. It yields the protein CASSPVYNEQFF.

This clonotype was seen repeatedly, ten times or more. V and J are TRBV7-2 and TRBJ2-1; 9 bases match TRBD2. Trimming at V came to 8 bases and at J to 7 bases, leaving 6 bases not matched to a gene. In germline, CDR1 is SGHTA, CDR2 FQGNSA. The CDR3 extends over 13 amino acids. CDR3 amino acids: CASGRGGRNEQFF. CDR3 DNA sequence: TGTGCCAGCGGGCGGGGGGGGAGGAATGAGCAGTTCTTC.

This clonotype came up many times. The V call is TRBV6-2 or TRBV6-3, the J call TRBJ1-2; TRBD1 matches 7 bases. J was trimmed by 4 bases and V by 6 bases; bases with no gene match: 8. This CDR3 contains 14 residues. CDR1 MNHEY and CDR2 SVGEGT come from the germline V gene. In DNA, the CDR3 is TGTGCCAGCAGAGAACCGGGACAGCTCTATGGCTACACCTTC. Translated: CASREPGQLYGYTF.